This TCR beta chain was identified in a study of blood T cell repertoires in COVID-19. Across the study: Acute and convalescent COVID-19 samples came from the United States, Italy and Spain. T cells, B-cell-depleted T cells, or PBMCs provided the cDNA or gDNA that served as material.

Data came from immunoSEQ multiplex PCR; TCRdb stores just in-frame clones and leaves some out. The sample carries fewer than 180,000 clones, more than 80% recorded once. This CDR3 has 12 residues. The germline V gene has CDR1 SQVTM and CDR2 ANQGSEA. Trimming removed 0 bases from V and 6 bases from J, with 9 bases in between. This chain uses TRBV29-1 with TRBJ2-7; possibly TRBD2 for D (6 bases). Sequencing was carried out using peripheral blood. This TCR derives from a man in his 70s with acute or convalescent COVID-19. CDR3 DNA: TGCAGCGTTGAAGATCCGGGGGTCGAGCAGTACTTC. It translates to CSVEDPGVEQYF.